Presented here are 14 T cell receptor beta chains from one specimen sequenced in a study of blood T cell repertoires in COVID-19. The data were produced by immunoSEQ multiplex PCR, yet TCRdb's version contains in-frame clones alone and is incomplete. The sample lists approximately 150,000 clones, 87% occurring once. Source material: peripheral blood. The receptors here all came from a human donor in a cohort sampled during active COVID-19.

This chain links TRBV11-3 with TRBJ2-4, with 12 bases lining up with TRBD1. Per germline, CDR1 SGHNT and CDR2 YENEEA. V lost 1 base to trimming and J lost 7 bases; unmatched junction nucleotides: 5. The CDR3 totals 16 residues. The CDR3 DNA follows: TGTGCCAGCAGCTTAGGGGGACAGGGGGCTAGGAACATTCAGTACTTC. Translated, it gives CASSLGGQGARNIQYF.

The V gene is TRBV7-9, the J gene TRBJ2-7, with D hard to call. CDR3 length equals 15 residues. The germline CDR1 and CDR2 sequences are SEHNR and FQNEAQ (reference sequence). Trimming pared 1 base from V and 0 bases from J, leaving 10 bases between. The CDR3 nucleotides are TGTGCCAGCAGCTTAGTAGCACTCGGCTCCTACGAGCAGTACTTC. Translating it yields CASSLVALGSYEQYF. Drawing the rest from reference TRBV7-9 and TRBJ2-7, the complete variable domain is DTGVSQNPRHKITKRGQNVTFRCDPISEHNRLYWYRQTLGQGPEFLTYFQNEAQLEKSRLLSDRFSAERPKGSFSTLEIQRTEQGDSAMYLCASSLVALGSYEQYFGPGTRLTVT.

The chain joins TRBV7-3 to TRBJ2-7; D may be TRBD1 (5 bases). Trimming removed 2 bases at V and 4 bases at J, with 12 bases between. CDR1 is SGHTA, CDR2 FQGTGA, per germline. This CDR3 is 14 amino acids long. The CDR3 DNA follows: TGTGCCAGCAGCTTAGTTCCAGGGAAATACGAGCAGTACTTC. It yields the protein CASSLVPGKYEQYF.

The CDR3 loop is CASKDRLWTSGQNEQFF. The CDR3 DNA reads TGTGCCAGCAAAGACAGATTGTGGACTAGCGGGCAGAATGAGCAGTTCTTC. This chain uses TRBV27 with TRBJ2-1; 11 bases align to TRBD2. The J segment lost 7 bases and the V segment lost 7 bases, leaving 15 bases of the junction unmatched. The length of the CDR3 is 17 residues. From germline, CDR1 is MNHEY and CDR2 SMNVEV (reference sequence).

V and J are TRBV9 and TRBJ1-4, with 7 bases lining up with TRBD1. The V and J ends lost 3 bases and 7 bases, in that order; junction bases with no gene match: 9. The germline V gene has CDR1 SGDLS and CDR2 YYNGEE. There are 15 residues in the CDR3. In DNA form, the CDR3 reads TGTGCCAGCAGCGCTCGTACAGGGGCAGGTGAAAAACTGTTTTTT. It yields the protein CASSARTGAGEKLFF.

This chain links TRBV6-2 or TRBV6-3 with TRBJ2-5, with 7 bases fitting TRBD2. CDR3 size: 13 residues. Germline-derived CDR1 and CDR2 are MNHEY and SVGEGT. The J segment lost 4 bases and the V segment lost 5 bases, leaving 4 bases of the junction unmatched. The DNA for the CDR3 is TGTGCCAGCAGTCGGGGGGTCCCAGAGACCCAGTACTTC. Its protein is CASSRGVPETQYF.

The rearrangement uses TRBV28 and TRBJ2-3; D not resolved. This CDR3 comprises 12 residues. Germline loops: CDR1 MDHEN, CDR2 SYDVKM. Trimming removed 3 bases at V and 2 bases at J, with 3 bases between. The CDR3 DNA is TGTGCCAGCAGTTTCCTCACAGATACGCAGTATTTT. Translating it yields CASSFLTDTQYF.

J is TRBJ2-5 and V is TRBV29-1; TRBD2 matches 7 bases. Trimming cost V 3 bases and J 1 base; bases outside gene matches: 8. The germline gives CDR1 SQVTM, CDR2 ANQGSEA. The CDR3 covers 15 residues. CDR3 in amino acids: CSVDIGGIGQETQYF. The CDR3, as DNA: TGCAGCGTTGATATCGGGGGGATTGGCCAAGAGACCCAGTACTTC.

The chain has TRBV5-4 and TRBJ1-2; 12 nucleotides match TRBD1. The V gene end was trimmed by 4 bases and the J gene end by 4 bases; junction bases not matched to a gene: 2. This CDR3 has 14 amino acids. Germline CDR1 reads SGHNT; CDR2 reads YYREEE (reference sequence). CDR3 sequence (DNA): TGTGCCAGCAGCACGGGACAGGGGGCCTATGGCTACACCTTC. Its translation is CASSTGQGAYGYTF.

This clone is a singleton in its sample. The chain's CDR3 is CASSLAGRNYEQYF. The DNA of the CDR3 is TGTGCCAGCAGTTTAGCGGGAAGAAACTACGAGCAGTACTTC. The chain employs TRBV28 and TRBJ2-7, with D tentatively TRBD2 (6 bases). The CDR3 is made up of 14 amino acids. Germline CDR1 is MDHEN and CDR2 is SYDVKM. Between the trimmed V and J ends, which lost 2 bases and 3 bases, there was a span of 11 bases.

This chain joins TRBV30 and TRBJ1-1; D is unresolved. The germline V gene encodes CDR1 GTSNPN and CDR2 SVGIG (reference sequence). Trimming cost V 3 bases and J 4 bases, with 6 bases left between them. There are 11 residues in the CDR3. In DNA form, the CDR3 reads TGTGCCTGGAGCGAAGCCACTGAAGCTTTCTTT. Protein product: CAWSEATEAFF.

V is TRBV27 and J is TRBJ1-2, with 9 bases aligning to TRBD1. V shed 5 bases and J 8 bases; nucleotides not matched to a gene: 12. Germline-derived CDR1 and CDR2 are MNHEY and SMNVEV (reference sequence). The CDR3 length is 15 residues. CDR3 DNA: TGTGCCAGCAGTCCAGGGGGACAGGGATCAGGCGGCTACACCTTC. Protein sequence: CASSPGGQGSGGYTF.

The rearrangement links TRBV3-1 (or the pseudogene TRBV3-2) to TRBJ2-3; possible D gene TRBD1, 6 bases. CDR3 size: 14 residues. Germline CDR1 reads LGHDT; CDR2 reads YNNKEL (reference sequence). V lost 2 bases to trimming and J lost 11 bases, with 17 bases between them. CDR3 in amino acids: CASSQNRDTQVQYF. The CDR3, as DNA: TGTGCCAGCAGCCAAAACCGGGACACCCAAGTGCAGTATTTT.

This chain joins TRBV3-1 (or the pseudogene TRBV3-2) and TRBJ1-3, with D unclear. This CDR3 contains 16 residues. The V end lost 1 base, the J end lost 0 bases, and 10 bases lay between the germline ends. CDR1 is LGHDT, CDR2 YNNKEL, per germline (reference sequence). The DNA of the CDR3 is TGTGCCAGCAGCCAAGGTCTGTCTCTCTCTGGAAACACCATATATTTT. It codes for CASSQGLSLSGNTIYF.